One and the same sample provided the 10 T cell receptor beta chains below, sequenced in a study. From the 5' RACE reads, TCRdb called clonotypes with MiXCR, one entry per CDR3 protein. Found here are about 59,000 distinct CDR3 sequences, less than 25% of them singletons; the top ten hold 3.2%. Treg sorting used a CD4+CD25+CD127-/low gate. Sequencing input: tumor-infiltrating Tregs sorted from the breast tumor. The receptors stem from a female donor with breast cancer.

The rearrangement uses TRBV30 and TRBJ2-3, with 8 positions matching TRBD2. This CDR3 has 15 residues. Per germline, CDR1 GTSNPN and CDR2 SVGIG (reference sequence). Unmatched junction bases numbered 10, after V lost 2 bases and J lost 6 bases. Written as DNA, the CDR3 is TGTGCCTGGAGTCCCCTCGCGGGAGGTCAGGATACGCAGTATTTT. Its protein product is CAWSPLAGGQDTQYF. Full variable domain (rest looked up from reference TRBV30 and TRBJ2-3): SQTIHQWPATLVQPVGSPLSLECTVEGTSNPNLYWYRQAAGRGLQLLFYSVGIGQISSEVPQNLSASRPQDRQFILSSKKLLLSDSGFYLCAWSPLAGGQDTQYFGPGTRLTVL.

This clonotype is medium-sized (0.01 to 0.1%) in the sample. V and J are TRBV7-2 and TRBJ1-5, with D uncertain. Germline assignment: CDR1 SGHTA and CDR2 FQGNSA. The V gene lost 5 bases and the J gene lost 0 bases, with 5 bases spanning the gap. The CDR3 covers 13 residues. The CDR3 reads CASSQDSNQPQHF. As DNA, the CDR3 is TGTGCCAGCAGCCAGGATAGCAATCAGCCCCAGCATTTT.

This clonotype was seen only a few times. The V call is TRBV10-2, the J call TRBJ2-5; tentatively, D is TRBD2 (5 bases). With 6 bases removed from V and 9 bases from J, the gap between germline ends came to 17 bases. CDR1 is WSHSY, CDR2 SAAADI, per germline. The CDR3 covers 13 residues. CDR3 loop: CASSPVGEQAQYF. In DNA, the CDR3 is TGCGCCAGCAGCCCCGTCGGGGAGCAGGCCCAGTACTTC.

The chain uses TRBV7-9 and TRBJ2-1, with D tentatively TRBD1 or TRBD2 (5 bases each). CDR1 and CDR2 (germline): SEHNR, FQNEAQ (reference sequence). Trimming removed 2 bases from V and 10 bases from J, with 9 bases in between. The CDR3 loop spans 12 amino acids. CDR3 protein: CASSLMGDEQFF. The CDR3 region has the DNA TGTGCCAGCAGCTTAATGGGGGACGAGCAGTTCTTC.

With respect to this clonotype: An end of the junction does not agree with germline; a read error may underlie this. The CDR3 sequence is CASSPDRNCGYTF. The CDR3 bases are TGTGCCAGCAGCCCGGACAGGAACTGTGGCTACACCTTC. V gene TRBV5-5 combines with J gene TRBJ1-2, with TRBD1 identical over 7 bases. Germline V gene lookup returns CDR1 SGHKS and CDR2 YYEKEE (reference sequence). The CDR3 runs to 13 residues.

The V and J genes are TRBV7-9 and TRBJ2-7; 7 bases align to TRBD2. V dropped 4 bases and J dropped 2; count of bases not matched to a gene: 14. Per the germline V gene, CDR1 is SEHNR and CDR2 is FQNEAQ (reference sequence). The CDR3 loop spans 17 amino acids. The CDR3 nucleotides read TGTGCCAGCAGCTCTAACGGTCTAGCGGTCTATCCCTACGAGCAGTACTTC. As protein: CASSSNGLAVYPYEQYF.

This clonotype appeared many times. The rearrangement joins TRBV28 to TRBJ2-5; 7 nucleotides agree with TRBD1. Germline-derived CDR1 and CDR2 are MDHEN and SYDVKM. V shed 8 bases and J 2 bases; nucleotides not matched to a gene: 2. The CDR3 runs to 12 residues. In DNA form, the CDR3 reads TGTGCCAGCTCGGGACAGCAAGAGACCCAGTACTTC. The encoded protein is CASSGQQETQYF.

The chain employs TRBV7-2 and TRBJ2-7; maybe TRBD2 (5 bases). The V end lost 1 base, the J end lost 5 bases, and 9 bases lay between the germline ends. This CDR3 is 13 amino acids long. The germline V gene has CDR1 SGHTA and CDR2 FQGNSA. CDR3 DNA sequence: TGTGCCAGCAGCTTAGGGCTAGCTGACGAGCAGTACTTC. It yields the protein CASSLGLADEQYF.

The V call is TRBV11-2, the J call TRBJ2-3, with a possible D match to TRBD2 (6 bases). Between the trimmed V and J ends, which lost 1 base and 3 bases, there was a span of 14 bases. This CDR3 spans 16 amino acids. In germline, CDR1 is SGHAT, CDR2 FQNNGV. This chain's CDR3 is CASSLGAGGGTDTQYF. The CDR3 nucleotides are TGTGCCAGCAGCTTAGGAGCGGGCGGAGGAACAGATACGCAGTATTTT.

The table lists this clonotype with many counts. As DNA, the CDR3 is TGTGCCAGCAGTCAAACAGGGGTAACTGAAGCTTTCTTT. It specifies CASSQTGVTEAFF. J is TRBJ1-1 and V is TRBV25-1; TRBD1 matches 7 bases. Germline CDR1 is MGHDK and CDR2 is SYGVNS. The junction had 5 bases not matched to a gene; V was cut back by 5 bases and J by 5 bases. The CDR3 is 13 residues long.